Presented here are 28 T cell receptor beta chains from one specimen sequenced in a study of blood T cell repertoires in COVID-19. The data were produced by immunoSEQ multiplex PCR, yet TCRdb's version contains in-frame clones alone and is incomplete. The sample has around 45,000 clones; around 79% are singletons. The specimen sequenced was peripheral blood. These receptor sequences come from a woman in her fifties or sixties with acute or convalescent COVID-19.

Of note for this clone: Compared with germline, one end of the junction differs, possibly owing to a read error. The sample holds other DNA sequences that translate to the same CDR3. The CDR3 is CASSIPGNYGYTF. Written as DNA, the CDR3 is TGTGCCAGTAGTATCCCAGGGAACTACGGCTACACCTTC. The J gene is TRBJ1-2, the V gene TRBV19; D perhaps matches TRBD1 (5 bases). CDR1 and CDR2 from the germline V gene are LNHDA and SQIVND (reference sequence). The CDR3 extends over 13 amino acids.

This rearrangement joins TRBV5-5 to TRBJ1-3, with D possibly TRBD1 on 5 matching bases. CDR1 is SGHKS and CDR2 is YYEKEE in the germline V gene (reference sequence). The CDR3 is 17 amino acids. V shed 0 bases and J shed 0 bases, with 13 bases lying between them. The CDR3 region is CASSLGQRFSSGNTIYF. DNA of the CDR3: TGTGCCAGCAGCTTGGGACAGAGATTTAGCTCTGGAAACACCATATATTTT.

The V gene is TRBV11-2, the J gene TRBJ2-5, with D possibly matching TRBD2 (7 bases). CDR3 length: 14 amino acids. V lost 8 bases, J lost 5 bases, and 18 bases lay in between. Germline CDR1 is SGHAT and CDR2 is FQNNGV. The CDR3: CASSPTRGAETQYF. CDR3 in DNA: TGTGCCAGCTCACCAACCCGGGGGGCGGAGACCCAGTACTTC. The whole variable domain, remainder taken from reference TRBV11-2 and TRBJ2-5, is EAGVAQSPRYKIIEKRQSVAFWCNPISGHATLYWYQQILGQGPKLLIQFQNNGVVDDSQLPKDRFSAERLKGVDSTLKIQPAKLEDSAVYLCASSPTRGAETQYFGPGTRLLVL.

This chain links TRBV12-3 or TRBV12-4 with TRBJ1-6; unclear D gene. The CDR3 has 13 amino acids. V lost 6 bases to trimming and J lost 10 bases, with 13 bases between them. The CDR3 coding sequence is TGTGCCAGCAGAACGCCGGGTGGATCACCCCTCCACTTT. Encoded protein: CASRTPGGSPLHF.

The chain recombines TRBV3-1 (or the pseudogene TRBV3-2) with TRBJ1-1, with a tentative D call TRBD1 (5 bases). This CDR3 has 15 amino acids. Between the trimmed V and J ends, which lost 4 bases and 2 bases, there was a span of 14 bases. Germline V gene data show CDR1 as LGHDT and CDR2 as YNNKEL (reference sequence). The DNA of the CDR3 is TGTGCCAGCAGCCCGGAACAGGCCTCCAACACTGAAGCTTTCTTT. Translation gives CASSPEQASNTEAFF.

This sequence joins TRBV4-1 and TRBJ2-2, with D possibly TRBD2 on 5 matching bases. Trimming removed 0 bases at V and 7 bases at J, with 12 bases between. The CDR3 spans 15 residues. Germline lookup yields CDR1 MGHRA and CDR2 YSYEKL. CDR3 DNA: TGCGCCAGCAGCCAAGAGGGCGGGTTGGTCGGGGAGCTGTTTTTT. The encoded protein is CASSQEGGLVGELFF.

This clone was seen a single time. V is TRBV10-1 and J is TRBJ1-5; weak D call: TRBD1 (6 bases). Deletions cut 6 bases from V and 9 bases from J, with 15 bases between. The germline CDR1 and CDR2 sequences are WNHNN and SYGVQD (reference sequence). The CDR3 spans 13 residues. The CDR3: CASRGGAVRPQHF. The CDR3 DNA reads as TGCGCCAGCAGGGGGGGGGCGGTGAGGCCCCAGCATTTT.

This rearrangement joins TRBV5-4 to TRBJ1-1, with D maybe TRBD1 (6 bases). CDR3 size: 16 residues. The ends were cut back, 4 bases at V and 1 base at J, with 17 bases in the middle. The V gene's germline CDR1 is SGHNT and CDR2 YYREEE (reference sequence). Here the CDR3 reads CASSPLVAGANTEAFF. The CDR3 DNA sequence: TGTGCCAGCAGCCCCCTTGTAGCAGGGGCGAACACTGAAGCTTTCTTT.

This chain's CDR3 is CASSVQGSYGYTF. The CDR3 bases are TGCGCCAGCAGTGTTCAGGGAAGCTATGGCTACACCTTC. The chain employs TRBV10-1 and TRBJ1-2, with D possibly TRBD1 on 5 matching bases. This CDR3 has 13 residues. V was cut by 4 bases and J by 4 bases, with 10 bases left in between. Germline V CDR1 and CDR2: WNHNN, SYGVQD (reference sequence).

The chain is built from TRBV18 and TRBJ1-1; D is possibly TRBD1 (6 bases). CDR3 length: 14 residues. CDR1 is KGHSH, CDR2 LQKENI, per germline. V lost 4 bases, J lost 2 bases, and 11 bases lay in between. In DNA form, the CDR3 reads TGTGCCAGCTCACTACAGGGATTAAACACTGAAGCTTTCTTT. It translates to CASSLQGLNTEAFF.

The chain couples TRBV30 to TRBJ1-1; the D gene is possibly TRBD1 (5 bases). The CDR3 length is 14 residues. V was shortened by 0 bases and J by 3 bases, with 11 bases between the two germline ends. Germline CDR1 GTSNPN, CDR2 SVGIG (reference sequence). This CDR3 reads CAWSVLGQDTEAFF. The DNA for the CDR3 is TGTGCCTGGAGTGTACTTGGACAAGACACTGAAGCTTTCTTT.

This clone was recorded only once. The V and J genes are TRBV11-2 and TRBJ1-2; D is possibly TRBD1 (6 bases). Between the trimmed V and J ends, which lost 5 bases and 13 bases, there was a span of 17 bases. The CDR3 extends over 12 amino acids. Germline V gene lookup returns CDR1 SGHAT and CDR2 FQNNGV. This CDR3 reads CASSGSTGWCTF. The CDR3, as DNA: TGTGCCAGCAGCGGGTCGACAGGTTGGTGCACCTTC.

This chain uses TRBV2 with TRBJ2-7, with D possibly matching TRBD1 (6 bases). There are 13 residues in the CDR3. Germline lookup yields CDR1 SNHLY and CDR2 FYNNEI. The germline V and J ends were trimmed by 3 bases and 7 bases, with 13 bases remaining between them. The CDR3 DNA reads as TGTGCCAGCAGTGAGGGGGCTTACGGGGAGCAGTACTTC. Its protein product is CASSEGAYGEQYF.

The chain links TRBV7-3 to TRBJ2-1; 10 bases are shared with TRBD2. V trimming: 5 bases; J trimming: 8 bases; junction bases outside the gene matches: 3. The CDR3 has 13 amino acids. Germline lookup yields CDR1 SGHTA and CDR2 FQGTGA. The CDR3 DNA sequence: TGTGCCAGCAGCCCCGGGACTAGCGATGAGCAGTTCTTC. This codes for CASSPGTSDEQFF.

V and J are TRBV5-6 and TRBJ2-5; D possibly corresponds to TRBD1 (6 bases). The V gene lost 5 bases and the J gene lost 5 bases, with 19 bases spanning the gap. Per the germline V gene, CDR1 is SGHDT and CDR2 is YYEEEE. This CDR3 is built from 15 residues. Here the CDR3 DNA reads TGTGCCAGCAGTTGGGAACTCAGGGGCGGGGAGACCCAGTACTTC. Protein: CASSWELRGGETQYF.

This chain joins TRBV18 and TRBJ2-2; D gene uncertain. Per germline, CDR1 KGHSH and CDR2 LQKENI. The length of the CDR3 is 14 residues. V lost 2 bases to trimming and J lost 4 bases, with 8 bases between them. The CDR3 DNA reads TGTGCCAGCTCACCAGGGCAGGTCACCGGGGAGCTGTTTTTT. Its translation: CASSPGQVTGELFF.

V and J are TRBV14 and TRBJ1-2; D is perhaps TRBD1 (5 bases). The germline V and J ends were trimmed by 3 bases and 4 bases, with 18 bases remaining between them. Germline CDR1 SGHDN, CDR2 FVKESK. The CDR3 runs 16 residues. The CDR3 is CASSHQAGIDVYGYTF. The CDR3 DNA is TGTGCCAGCAGCCACCAAGCAGGGATCGACGTCTATGGCTACACCTTC. The whole variable domain, filled in from reference TRBV14 and TRBJ1-2, reads EAGVTQFPSHSVIEKGQTVTLRCDPISGHDNLYWYRRVMGKEIKFLLHFVKESKQDESGMPNNRFLAERTGGTYSTLKVQPAELEDSGVYFCASSHQAGIDVYGYTFGSGTRLTVV.

Only one count was recorded for this clone. The V and J genes are TRBV24-1 and TRBJ2-3; possibly TRBD2 for D (6 bases). V was cut by 5 bases and J by 0 bases, with 11 bases left in between. CDR3 size: 15 residues. Looked up from germline, CDR1 is KGHDR and CDR2 is SFDVKD. The CDR3 reads CATSAGTSSTDTQYF. DNA of the CDR3: TGTGCCACCAGTGCTGGGACTTCTAGCACAGATACGCAGTATTTT.

CDR3 nucleotide sequence: TGCGCCAGCAGCAAGGACAGGGGTAACACTGAAGCTTTCTTT. This encodes CASSKDRGNTEAFF. V usage is TRBV5-1 and J usage is TRBJ1-1, with TRBD1 identical over 9 bases. Unmatched junction bases numbered 3, after V lost 4 bases and J lost 2 bases. The CDR3 totals 14 residues. CDR1 SGHRS and CDR2 YFSETQ come from the germline V gene.

The rearrangement joins TRBV5-4 to TRBJ2-3, with TRBD1 as a possible D gene (6 bases). The CDR3 loop spans 15 amino acids. The germline CDR1 and CDR2 sequences are SGHNT and YYREEE (reference sequence). V lost 5 bases, J lost 1 base, and 14 bases lay in between. This CDR3 reads CASRSPRGGTDTQYF. CDR3 in DNA: TGTGCCAGCAGGTCCCCCAGGGGTGGCACAGATACGCAGTATTTT.

J is TRBJ2-5 and V is TRBV7-9; 8 bases are shared with TRBD2. The CDR3 extends over 14 amino acids. V shed 4 bases and J 4 bases; nucleotides not matched to a gene: 5. Germline loops: CDR1 SEHNR, CDR2 FQNEAQ (reference sequence). This CDR3 is CASSSPGGGETQYF. The CDR3 bases are TGTGCCAGCAGCTCCCCGGGAGGGGGAGAGACCCAGTACTTC.

This clone has a handful of counts. The chain uses TRBV11-2 and TRBJ2-3; D is undetermined. CDR3 length: 16 residues. Germline lookup yields CDR1 SGHAT and CDR2 FQNNGV. Trimming took 10 bases from V and 0 from J, leaving 20 bases between them. The CDR3 sequence: CATGLGVRSSTDTQYF. The CDR3 bases are TGTGCCACCGGGTTAGGCGTCCGTTCTAGCACAGATACGCAGTATTTT.

Only a few counts were recorded for this clone. The J gene is TRBJ1-2, the V gene TRBV10-3, with D tentatively TRBD1 (5 bases). The V and J ends lost 1 base and 3 bases respectively, with 24 bases between them. The CDR3 totals 19 residues. CDR1 and CDR2 from the germline V gene are ENHRY and SYGVKD. CDR3 sequence: CAISELQLLSRSGDYGYTF. In DNA form, the CDR3 reads TGTGCCATCAGTGAGTTACAATTATTGAGTCGGTCGGGGGACTATGGCTACACCTTC.

V and J are TRBV27 and TRBJ1-2, with D unclear. V was trimmed by 8 bases and J by 5 bases, leaving 15 bases between them. CDR3 length equals 13 residues. The germline gives CDR1 MNHEY, CDR2 SMNVEV (reference sequence). CDR3 sequence reads: CASRRAGRYGYTF. The CDR3 coding sequence is TGTGCCAGCCGGAGGGCAGGCCGATATGGCTACACCTTC.

The rearrangement links TRBV5-1 to TRBJ2-6, with D possibly TRBD2 on 5 matching bases. From germline, CDR1 is SGHRS and CDR2 YFSETQ. CDR3 length: 17 amino acids. V lost 4 bases and J 1 base, leaving 15 bases between the germline ends. This CDR3 is CASSPRDGLSGANVLTF. CDR3 nucleotide sequence: TGCGCCAGCAGCCCCCGGGATGGTCTATCTGGGGCCAACGTCCTGACTTTC.

The V gene is TRBV19, the J gene TRBJ1-2, with 7 bases aligning to TRBD1. CDR1 is LNHDA, CDR2 SQIVND, per germline (reference sequence). The CDR3 totals 13 residues. V shed 5 bases, J shed 3 bases, and the junction held 3 bases outside the gene matches. This CDR3 is CASSFGQDYGYTF. Written as DNA, the CDR3 is TGTGCCAGTAGTTTTGGACAGGACTATGGCTACACCTTC.

The chain links TRBV4-2 to TRBJ2-1, with 9 nucleotides matching TRBD2. The CDR3 extends over 17 amino acids. The germline V gene encodes CDR1 LGHNA and CDR2 YNFKEQ. Germline trimming cut 4 bases from V and 1 base from J; bases unmatched to any gene: 8. The CDR3 here is CASSLPRLAESYNEQFF. The CDR3 DNA reads as TGTGCCAGCAGCCTGCCCCGACTAGCGGAGTCCTACAATGAGCAGTTCTTC.

This chain uses TRBV15 with TRBJ1-4; D unresolved. CDR1 and CDR2 from the germline V gene are LNHNV and YYDKDF (reference sequence). V dropped 0 bases and J dropped 8 bases, with 7 bases sitting between them. This CDR3 has 13 residues. The CDR3 bases are TGTGCCACCAGCAGAGATTTAGAAGAAAAACTGTTTTTT. It specifies CATSRDLEEKLFF.